These 15 T cell receptor beta chains share one sample of origin, sequenced in a study of T cells in Graves' hyperthyroidism and ophthalmopathy. RNA transcripts were the template for amplifying TCR beta CDR3 regions. Initially, a first-round RT-PCR of the TCR CDR3 employed the HTBI primer set. TCRdb independently ran MiXCR on the multiplex PCR reads; one entry per CDR3 protein. The data contain some 740,000 distinct CDR3 sequences, about 15% of them singletons. Sequencing was performed on blood. The receptors derive from a woman younger than 30 with Graves' hyperthyroidism.

The chain combines TRBV12-3 or TRBV12-4 with TRBJ2-7, with TRBD2 matching 10 bases. The trim removed 7 bases at V and 3 bases at J, leaving 6 bases unmatched. The CDR3 covers 14 residues. CDR3 region: CASTISGRFYEQYF. For the CDR3, the DNA is TGTGCCAGCACTATTAGCGGGAGGTTCTACGAGCAGTACTTC.

V and J are TRBV6-2 or TRBV6-3 and TRBJ1-1; D not resolved. CDR3 size: 14 residues. Germline CDR1 reads MNHEY; CDR2 reads SVGEGT. V lost 7 bases and J 4 bases, leaving 16 bases between the germline ends. CDR3 in DNA: TGTGCCAGCATATTCGACGTTGTGAGCACTGAAGCTTTCTTT. As protein: CASIFDVVSTEAFF.

V gene TRBV6-1 combines with J gene TRBJ2-2, with a possible D match to TRBD2 (5 bases). This CDR3 is 15 amino acids long. Germline V gene lookup returns CDR1 MNHNS and CDR2 SASEGT. V lost 4 bases and J lost 7, with 16 bases in between. In nucleotides, the CDR3 is TGTGCCAGCAGTGGTCTTAGCGACTGGGGCGGGGAGCTGTTTTTT. Its protein product is CASSGLSDWGGELFF.

The rearrangement joins TRBV19 to TRBJ2-7, with 11 bases that match TRBD2. This CDR3 comprises 17 residues. Germline CDR1 and CDR2: LNHDA and SQIVND (reference sequence). Unmatched junction bases numbered 14, after V lost 5 bases and J lost 5 bases. The CDR3 DNA reads as TGTGCCAGTAGTCCTGCCCCACTAGCGGGAGTTCTTGACGAGCAGTACTTC. Its translation: CASSPAPLAGVLDEQYF.

This clonotype showed up many times. This sequence joins TRBV3-1 and TRBJ1-6; TRBD1 is a possible D gene (5 bases). Germline CDR1 is LGHDT and CDR2 is YNNKEL (reference sequence). Trimming removed 4 bases from V and 8 bases from J, with 12 bases in between. The CDR3 length is 14 residues. CDR3 DNA sequence: TGTGCCAGCAGCCCCCGGGGCTGGGATTCACCCCTCCACTTT. Encoded protein: CASSPRGWDSPLHF. The full variable domain, in which reference TRBV3-1 and TRBJ1-6 provide the parts outside the CDR3, is DTAVSQTPKYLVTQMGNDKSIKCEQNLGHDTMYWYKQDSKKFLKIMFSYNNKELIINETVPNRFSPKSPDKAHLNLHINSLELGDSAVYFCASSPRGWDSPLHFGNGTRLTVT.

This clonotype was seen repeatedly, ten times or more. This chain links TRBV11-1 with TRBJ2-7, with D possibly being TRBD2 (6 bases). Germline V lookup: CDR1 SGHAT, CDR2 FQDESV (reference sequence). The germline V and J ends were trimmed by 5 bases and 3 bases, with 17 bases remaining between them. This CDR3 has 15 residues. CDR3 DNA sequence: TGTGCCAGCAGCCTAAGGCGGGGACGGTTCTACGAGCAGTACTTC. It codes for CASSLRRGRFYEQYF.

The sample holds many counts of this clonotype. The CDR3 sequence is CASSLRGHGGEQFF. The CDR3 nucleotides are TGTGCCAGCAGCCTCAGGGGGCACGGTGGTGAGCAGTTCTTC. This sequence joins TRBV12-3 or TRBV12-4 and TRBJ2-1; 8 nucleotides agree with TRBD1. The CDR3 has 14 residues. After removal of 6 bases from V and 9 bases from J, the junction contained 10 bases not matched to a gene.

The CDR3 DNA reads as TGTGCCTGGAGTGAGGGGGCCGGGGAGCTGTTTTTT. This encodes CAWSEGAGELFF. V is TRBV30 and J is TRBJ2-2; possibly TRBD1 for D (6 bases). V dropped 1 base and J dropped 6 bases, with 6 bases sitting between them. The germline CDR1 and CDR2 sequences are GTSNPN and SVGIG (reference sequence). This CDR3 contains 12 residues. The full variable domain, its missing parts supplied by reference TRBV30 and TRBJ2-2, is SQTIHQWPATLVQPVGSPLSLECTVEGTSNPNLYWYRQAAGRGLQLLFYSVGIGQISSEVPQNLSASRPQDRQFILSSKKLLLSDSGFYLCAWSEGAGELFFGEGSRLTVL.

Many counts were recorded for this clonotype. As DNA, the CDR3 is TGTGCCAGCAGTTTCGAGGCTCCGGGCGGGGAGCTGTTTTTT. Translation: CASSFEAPGGELFF. The chain has TRBV27 and TRBJ2-2; D not resolved. CDR1 is MNHEY and CDR2 is SMNVEV in the germline V gene (reference sequence). The V and J ends lost 3 bases and 7 bases respectively, with 12 bases between them. CDR3 size: 14 residues.

This clonotype was seen only a few times. The chain couples TRBV7-2 to TRBJ2-3; perhaps D is TRBD1 or TRBD2 (5 bases each). Trimming pared 0 bases from V and 11 bases from J, leaving 15 bases between. The CDR3 has 14 amino acids. Germline values: CDR1 SGHTA, CDR2 FQGNSA. This chain's CDR3 is CASSLALGDVGQYF. The DNA for the CDR3 is TGTGCCAGCAGCTTAGCGCTGGGGGACGTTGGGCAGTATTTT.

There are a few counts of this clonotype. V gene TRBV7-9 combines with J gene TRBJ2-2, with D possibly called TRBD1 or TRBD2 (5 bases each). The CDR3 totals 16 residues. The V gene's germline CDR1 is SEHNR and CDR2 FQNEAQ (reference sequence). V gave up 7 bases and J gave up 0 bases, with 15 bases separating them. CDR3 sequence (DNA): TGTGCCAGCATTCCGACGGGGCGTCCGAACACCGGGGAGCTGTTTTTT. This gives the protein CASIPTGRPNTGELFF.

The chain has TRBV4-1 and TRBJ1-6, with D perhaps matching TRBD1 (6 bases). V was pared by 5 bases and J by 3 bases, with 17 bases between. The CDR3 sequence is 17 residues long. CDR1 is MGHRA, CDR2 YSYEKL, per germline. The CDR3 sequence: CASSSWGGDNYNSPLHF. In DNA, the CDR3 is TGCGCCAGCAGCTCATGGGGAGGGGACAACTATAATTCACCCCTCCACTTT.

This clonotype has a single count. V usage is TRBV2 and J usage is TRBJ1-5; D ambiguous. V lost 6 bases, J lost 2 bases, and 5 bases lay in between. This CDR3 has 12 amino acids. Germline V gene data show CDR1 as SNHLY and CDR2 as FYNNEI. The DNA for the CDR3 is TGTGCCAGCAGACAGCGCAATCAGCCCCAGCATTTT. As protein: CASRQRNQPQHF.

This clonotype was seen ten or more times. The chain uses TRBV7-2 and TRBJ2-7; D remains unclear. The germline V and J ends were trimmed by 2 bases and 3 bases, with 11 bases remaining between them. CDR1 is SGHTA, CDR2 FQGNSA, per germline. CDR3 length: 14 residues. The CDR3 DNA reads TGTGCCAGCAGCTTAAGTATGAACCGCTACGAGCAGTACTTC. It is translated as CASSLSMNRYEQYF.

This clonotype occurred many times. This rearrangement joins TRBV29-1 to TRBJ2-1; 14 bases align to TRBD2. Unmatched junction bases numbered 15, after V lost 3 bases and J lost 8 bases. This CDR3 region has 18 residues. The germline V gene encodes CDR1 SQVTM and CDR2 ANQGSEA. CDR3 sequence (DNA): TGCAGCGTTGAGCGTCCCCCGGGACTAGCGGGAGTCCCCGATGAGCAGTTCTTC. This encodes CSVERPPGLAGVPDEQFF.